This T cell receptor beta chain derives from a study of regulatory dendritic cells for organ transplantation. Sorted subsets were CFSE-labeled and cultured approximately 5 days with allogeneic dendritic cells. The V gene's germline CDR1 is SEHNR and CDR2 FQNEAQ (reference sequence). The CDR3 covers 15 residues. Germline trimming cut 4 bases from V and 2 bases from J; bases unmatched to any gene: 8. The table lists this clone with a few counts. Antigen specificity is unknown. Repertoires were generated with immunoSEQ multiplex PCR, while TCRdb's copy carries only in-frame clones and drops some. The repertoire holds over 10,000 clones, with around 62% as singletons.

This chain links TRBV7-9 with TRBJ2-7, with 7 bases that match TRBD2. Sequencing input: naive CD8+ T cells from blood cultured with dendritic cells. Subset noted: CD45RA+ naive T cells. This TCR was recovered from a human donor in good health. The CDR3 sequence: CASSSSSGGPYEQYF. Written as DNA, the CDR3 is TGTGCCAGCAGCTCCTCTAGCGGAGGACCCTACGAGCAGTACTTC. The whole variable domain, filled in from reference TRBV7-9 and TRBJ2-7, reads DTGVSQNPRHKITKRGQNVTFRCDPISEHNRLYWYRQTLGQGPEFLTYFQNEAQLEKSRLLSDRFSAERPKGSFSTLEIQRTEQGDSAMYLCASSSSSGGPYEQYFGPGTRLTVT.